The next 5 T cell receptor beta chains were all read from a single sample in a study of blood T cell repertoires in COVID-19. The repertoire was sequenced with immunoSEQ multiplex PCR; TCRdb's copy has only in-frame clones and lacks some. The table records 95,000 to 150,000 clones, more than 80% of them present only once. The sequenced sample was peripheral blood. Every receptor here comes from a man aged 35 to 55 with acute or convalescent COVID-19.

V and J are TRBV2 and TRBJ2-3, with 12 bases identical to TRBD2. The CDR3 totals 15 residues. Germline-derived CDR1 and CDR2 are SNHLY and FYNNEI. The junction had 5 bases not matched to a gene; V was cut back by 5 bases and J by 5 bases. CDR3 loop: CASSWTSGAGDTQYF. CDR3 coding DNA: TGTGCCAGCAGTTGGACTAGCGGGGCGGGAGATACGCAGTATTTT. The full variable domain, its missing parts supplied by reference TRBV2 and TRBJ2-3, is EPEVTQTPSHQVTQMGQEVILRCVPISNHLYFYWYRQILGQKVEFLVSFYNNEISEKSEIFDDQFSVERPDGSNFTLKIRSTKLEDSAMYFCASSWTSGAGDTQYFGPGTRLTVL.

This sequence joins TRBV15 and TRBJ1-2; the match to TRBD1 covers 12 bases. The CDR3 is made up of 15 amino acids. With V trimmed by 5 bases and J by 4 bases, 5 bases remained unmatched. The germline gives CDR1 LNHNV, CDR2 YYDKDF (reference sequence). The CDR3 loop is CATSEGTGGGYGYTF. As DNA, the CDR3 is TGTGCCACCAGCGAGGGGACAGGGGGCGGCTATGGCTACACCTTC. The full variable domain, its missing parts supplied by reference TRBV15 and TRBJ1-2, is DAMVIQNPRYQVTQFGKPVTLSCSQTLNHNVMYWYQQKSSQAPKLLFHYYDKDFNNEADTPDNFQSRRPNTSFCFLDIRSPGLGDTAMYLCATSEGTGGGYGYTFGSGTRLTVV.

The table lists this clone with a few counts. The rearrangement uses TRBV18 and TRBJ1-4; 8 positions agree with TRBD1. The CDR3 has 16 residues. Trimming at V came to 3 bases and at J to 7 bases, leaving 10 bases not matched to a gene. Germline V lookup: CDR1 KGHSH, CDR2 LQKENI. CDR3 bases: TGTGCCAGCTCACCTATTTCAGGGCAGGGGGCTGAAAAACTGTTTTTT. Residues: CASSPISGQGAEKLFF. Full variable domain (remainder filled in from reference TRBV18 and TRBJ1-4): NAGVMQNPRHLVRRRGQEARLRCSPMKGHSHVYWYRQLPEEGLKFMVYLQKENIIDESGMPKERFSAEFPKEGPSILRIQQVVRGDSAAYFCASSPISGQGAEKLFFGSGTQLSVL.

This clone was seen once. This chain connects TRBV3-1 (or the pseudogene TRBV3-2) to TRBJ1-2, with TRBD1 matching over 9 bases. CDR3 length: 16 amino acids. Germline V gene sequence: CDR1 LGHDT, CDR2 YNNKEL (reference sequence). V shed 4 bases and J 6 bases; nucleotides not matched to a gene: 12. The CDR3 sequence: CASSPLLRDRVNGYTF. The CDR3 DNA reads as TGTGCCAGCAGCCCTCTGCTCCGGGACAGGGTAAATGGCTACACCTTC.

This rearrangement joins TRBV6-5 to TRBJ2-1, with TRBD2 matching 10 bases. This CDR3 is built from 14 residues. The trim removed 2 bases at V and 10 bases at J, leaving 5 bases unmatched. Looked up from germline, CDR1 is MNHEY and CDR2 is SVGAGI. The CDR3 sequence: CASSYLLAGVEQFF. The CDR3 DNA is TGTGCCAGCAGTTACCTGCTAGCGGGAGTGGAGCAGTTCTTC.